The rows below give T cell receptor beta chains drawn from one sample of a study of memory CD4+ T cells and cytomegalovirus serostatus. TCRdb keeps only in-frame clones here, not all; method: immunoSEQ multiplex PCR. The profile shows about 52,000 clones, about four fifths of them singletons. Sample: memory CD4+ T cells from blood. These receptor sequences come from an adult in good health and CMV-seropositive. The CDR3 runs from the conserved cysteine through the conserved F or W. A D gene is named only where the DNA matches it firmly. Some rows have no size entry. The others give once, few or many, or a class for an expanded clone.

V,D,size,J,DNA,CDR3
TRBV6-1,-,-,TRBJ2-3,TGTGCCAGCAGTGAGGGTACTACCACAGGAGATACGCAGTATTTT,CASSEGTTTGDTQYF
TRBV5-1,-,-,TRBJ1-1,TGCGCCAGCAGCCCCGCCATTATCCTGGTGAACACTGAAGCTTTCTTT,CASSPAIILVNTEAFF
TRBV7-9,-,-,TRBJ1-1,TGTGCCAGCAGCCTTGCTTCGGACAGAGCTGAAGCTTTCTTT,CASSLASDRAEAFF
TRBV5-1,TRBD1,-,TRBJ2-7,TGCGCCAGCAGCTCCGGGACAGGGGCTAGCTACGAGCAGTACTTC,CASSSGTGASYEQYF
TRBV18,TRBD2,-,TRBJ2-1,TGTGCCAGCTCACCATCAGCTAGCGGGAGGAGTAATGAGCAGTTCTTC,CASSPSASGRSNEQFF
TRBV19,-,once,TRBJ1-1,TGTGCCAGTAGTCCGCGGTCCAATAGCGCTGAAGCTTTCTTT,CASSPRSNSAEAFF
TRBV19,TRBD1,-,TRBJ2-1,TGTGCCACCGGGCGGGGACAGGTTCCCTACAATGAGCAGTTCTTC,CATGRGQVPYNEQFF
TRBV14,-,-,TRBJ1-1,TGTGCCAGCAGCCGCCCCGGAACAAACACTGAAGCTTTCTTT,CASSRPGTNTEAFF
TRBV4-3,-,-,TRBJ1-2,TGCGCCAGCAGCCGACACCGGGGGGTAAAGGACTATGGCTACACCTTC,CASSRHRGVKDYGYTF
TRBV25-1,TRBD1,-,TRBJ2-7,TGTGCCCCCGAACCGGGACAGGGGGCATACGAGCAGTACTTC,CAPEPGQGAYEQYF
TRBV7-3,-,-,TRBJ1-3,TGTGCCAGCAGCTTAGGAAGCTCTGGAAACACCATATATTTT,CASSLGSSGNTIYF
TRBV7-7,TRBD1,-,TRBJ2-2,TGTGCTAGCAGCTCCACAGGGGGTTACACCGGGGAGCTGTTTTTT,CASSSTGGYTGELFF
TRBV6-4,-,-,TRBJ1-2,TGTGCCAGCAGTGACTCGAGACAATCGGGCGGCTACACCTTC,CASSDSRQSGGYTF
TRBV11-1,-,-,TRBJ1-1,TGTGCCAGCAGACCGGAGGGGAACACTGAAGCTTTCTTT,CASRPEGNTEAFF
TRBV2,-,-,TRBJ2-1,TGTGCCAGCAGGCTACTAGGGGAATGGGATGAGCAGTTCTTC,CASRLLGEWDEQFF
TRBV11-2,-,-,TRBJ1-6,TGTGCCAGCAGCTCCCCGGCAGGGGTTGACAATTCACCCCTCCACTTT,CASSSPAGVDNSPLHF